The rows below give T cell receptor beta chains drawn from one sample of a study of T cells in Graves' hyperthyroidism and ophthalmopathy. One entry per CDR3 protein, called by TCRdb with MiXCR from the multiplex PCR reads. Among approximately 530,000 distinct CDR3 sequences listed, roughly a sixth were seen once. The source material was blood. The receptors originated from a woman aged 18-35 years with Graves' hyperthyroidism. Both conserved end residues are part of each CDR3. The D gene is left open where the match is weak. A clone size is listed for some rows: how often the clone was seen (once, few, many), or a class if it is expanded.

length	V	D	size	J	DNA	CDR3
15	TRBV19	NA	NA	TRBJ1-5	TGTGCCAGTAGTATTCAGGGCAGGGGCAATCAGCCCCAGCATTTT	CASSIQGRGNQPQHF
15	TRBV7-2	NA	many	TRBJ2-7	TGTGCCAGCAGCTTAGCCACGTGGACAGCTTACGAGCAGTACTTC	CASSLATWTAYEQYF
13	TRBV6-5	NA	few	TRBJ1-2	TGTGCCAGCAGTTACTCGGGGACGTATGGCTACACCTTC	CASSYSGTYGYTF
18	TRBV10-2	NA	NA	TRBJ1-1	TGCGCCAGCCGGGGTGACTTTCTTGAGGGGCGGAGAACCCTTGAAGCTTTCTTT	CASRGDFLEGRRTLEAFF
13	TRBV19	NA	many	TRBJ1-2	TGTGCCACGTTTGGACAGCCGAACTATGGCTACACCTTC	CATFGQPNYGYTF
15	TRBV5-5	NA	many	TRBJ2-1	TGTGCCAGCAGCTTACGGGAGAGCTCCTACAATGAGCAGTTCTTC	CASSLRESSYNEQFF
17	TRBV20-1	TRBD1	NA	TRBJ2-6	TGCAGTGCTATAGGGACAGGGGGAAAGTCTGGGGCCAACGTCCTGACTTTC	CSAIGTGGKSGANVLTF
14	TRBV2	TRBD1	many	TRBJ1-4	TGTGCCAGCAGTGAAGGGACAGGGTATGAAAAACTGTTTTTT	CASSEGTGYEKLFF
12	TRBV12-3/TRBV12-4	NA	many	TRBJ2-7	TGTGCCAGCAGTTTATTGGGGCCCGAGCAGTACTTC	CASSLLGPEQYF
14	TRBV11-3	NA	NA	TRBJ1-1	TGTGCCAGCAGCTGGGCGGGACAGAACACTGAAGCTTTCTTT	CASSWAGQNTEAFF
16	TRBV13	TRBD1	few	TRBJ2-5	TGTGCCAGCAGCTTAGTTGGGACAGGGAGTCGGGAGACCCAGTACTTC	CASSLVGTGSRETQYF
17	TRBV7-9	NA	NA	TRBJ2-2	TGTGCCAGCAGCTTCCCCGCCGCTAACAGGGTTCCCGGGGAGCTGTTTTTT	CASSFPAANRVPGELFF
14	TRBV28	TRBD1	many	TRBJ2-7	TGTGCCAGCAGAGCTCAGGGGGCGGATGGCGAGCAGTACTTC	CASRAQGADGEQYF
15	TRBV5-1	NA	few	TRBJ1-1	TGCGCCAGCAGCCCGCTTGGACGGATGAACACTGAAGCTTTCTTT	CASSPLGRMNTEAFF
13	TRBV20-1	TRBD1	many	TRBJ2-7	TGCAGTGCTAGTGGGACAGCTTCTTACGAGCAGTACTTC	CSASGTASYEQYF
14	TRBV3-1	NA	few	TRBJ1-4	TGTGCCAGCAGCCAAGGTCTCCTAGCCGCAAAACTGTTTTTT	CASSQGLLAAKLFF
15	TRBV7-8	NA	NA	TRBJ2-2	TGTGCCAGCAGCTTAGTGGAGCCGGGAGCCGGGGAGCTGTTTTTT	CASSLVEPGAGELFF
12	TRBV11-3	NA	many	TRBJ2-1	TGTGCCAGCAGCATCATACGGGATGAGCAGTTCTTC	CASSIIRDEQFF
15	TRBV6-2/TRBV6-3	NA	few	TRBJ1-1	TGTGCCAGCAGTTACAACCGGCGGGGGAACACTGAAGCTTTCTTT	CASSYNRRGNTEAFF
13	TRBV27	NA	once	TRBJ2-7	TGTGCCAGTTCGACAGGACGATCCTACGAGCAGTACTTC	CASSTGRSYEQYF
13	TRBV5-4	NA	NA	TRBJ1-1	TGTGCCACCCTTTCGGGGGGGACCACTGAAGCTTTCTTT	CATLSGGTTEAFF
11	TRBV20-1	NA	many	TRBJ2-3	TGCAGTGCTGACGGGGGAGATACGCAGTATTTT	CSADGGDTQYF
14	TRBV5-1	NA	many	TRBJ2-3	TGCGCCAGCAGCTTGGTCCTGGCGGGAGATACGCAGTATTTT	CASSLVLAGDTQYF
17	TRBV30	TRBD2	NA	TRBJ2-7	TGTGCCTGGAGGCAACCGGGACTAGCGGGTGGCCCCTACGAGCAGTACTTC	CAWRQPGLAGGPYEQYF
14	TRBV5-1	TRBD1	NA	TRBJ2-5	TGCGCCAGCAGCCGGGGACAGAACCAAGAGACCCAGTACTTC	CASSRGQNQETQYF
15	TRBV7-2	NA	few	TRBJ1-3	TGTGCCAGCAGCTTTGGGGTAGCCTCTGGAAACACCATATATTTT	CASSFGVASGNTIYF
14	TRBV12-3/TRBV12-4	TRBD1	few	TRBJ2-7	TGTGCCAGCACCCCGGGACAGGGACGAAGAGGGCAGTACTTC	CASTPGQGRRGQYF
14	TRBV12-3/TRBV12-4	NA	many	TRBJ2-5	TGTGCCAGCAGACACACAGCAATCCAAGAGACCCAGTACTTC	CASRHTAIQETQYF
12	TRBV20-1	NA	many	TRBJ1-1	TGCAGTGCTAGAGTGCCGACGGCTGAAGCTTTCTTT	CSARVPTAEAFF
12	TRBV2	NA	many	TRBJ2-7	TGTGCCAGCACCATCACTAGTAACGAGCAGTACTTC	CASTITSNEQYF
13	TRBV18	TRBD1	few	TRBJ2-7	TGTGCCAGCTTACGGACAGGGGAACGCGAGCAGTACTTC	CASLRTGEREQYF
14	TRBV19	TRBD1	NA	TRBJ2-3	TGTGCCAGTAGTATAGGACAGGGGGCAGATACGCAGTATTTT	CASSIGQGADTQYF